These 21 T cell receptor beta chains came from one sample sequenced in a study of CD8+ T cells in alopecia areata. Indicated treatment: oral pan-JAK inhibitor, 5-10 mg twice daily. Extracted RNA was reverse transcribed, and the resulting cDNA served as sequencing template. TCRdb's copy holds only in-frame clones and misses some; the assay was immunoSEQ multiplex PCR. Of more than 200,000 clones listed, about 64% are singletons. This sample comprised CD4+ T cells sorted from blood, obtained at week 4, from a patient treated with tofacitinib. These receptors came from a human donor with alopecia areata.

The rearrangement joins TRBV4-1 to TRBJ2-3; TRBD1 is a possible D gene (6 bases). The germline CDR1 and CDR2 sequences are MGHRA and YSYEKL. Trimming stripped 2 bases from V and 3 bases from J, with 12 bases between. The CDR3 has 15 residues. The CDR3 region has the DNA TGCGCCAGCAGCCAACCAGGGGCTGTGACAGATACGCAGTATTTT. Protein product: CASSQPGAVTDTQYF.

V and J are TRBV5-1 and TRBJ1-4, with D perhaps TRBD1 (5 bases). CDR1 and CDR2 (germline): SGHRS, YFSETQ. The CDR3 has 14 amino acids. The V end was cut by 0 bases, the J end by 3 bases, with 6 bases between. In nucleotides, the CDR3 is TGCGCCAGCAGCTTGGCAGGGTCTAATGAAAAACTGTTTTTT. Translating gives CASSLAGSNEKLFF.

This chain connects TRBV7-2 to TRBJ2-2; TRBD2 matches 9 bases. Germline CDR1 SGHTA, CDR2 FQGNSA. The CDR3 contains 16 residues. V was pared by 5 bases and J by 1 base, with 5 bases of the junction left unmatched. CDR3 DNA: TGTGCCAGCAGCCCAACACTAGCGGGGAACACCGGGGAGCTGTTTTTT. Its protein is CASSPTLAGNTGELFF.

The chain combines TRBV9 with TRBJ2-3, with 13 bases lining up with TRBD2. This CDR3 has 16 amino acids. Per the germline V gene, CDR1 is SGDLS and CDR2 is YYNGEE. The V segment lost 6 bases and the J segment 2 bases; nucleotides outside the gene matches: 6. CDR3 DNA sequence: TGTGCCAGCACCGAGACTAGCGGGGGGCCCACAGATACGCAGTATTTT. Translation: CASTETSGGPTDTQYF.

This clone has more than one count but fewer than ten. The same CDR3 arises from other DNA sequences in this sample as well. This sequence joins TRBV10-3 and TRBJ2-3; D is possibly TRBD2 (6 bases). This CDR3 is built from 13 residues. The ends were cut back, 7 bases at V and 2 bases at J, with 10 bases in the middle. Per germline, CDR1 ENHRY and CDR2 SYGVKD. In nucleotides, the CDR3 is TGTGCCATCACACGGGGGTCCACAGATACGCAGTATTTT. The encoded protein is CAITRGSTDTQYF.

The V call is TRBV2, the J call TRBJ2-2, with no clear D. The germline V gene has CDR1 SNHLY and CDR2 FYNNEI. The CDR3 consists of 14 residues. Trimming cost V 4 bases and J 5 bases, with 11 bases left between them. CDR3 sequence: CASSVGDMTGELFF. The CDR3 DNA reads TGTGCCAGCAGTGTTGGGGATATGACCGGGGAGCTGTTTTTT.

The chain couples TRBV4-2 to TRBJ1-2; unclear D gene. CDR1 is LGHNA and CDR2 is YNFKEQ in the germline V gene. Trimming removed 8 bases at V and 7 bases at J, with 23 bases between. This CDR3 comprises 15 residues. CDR3 sequence: CASSLYFNNPGGYTF. The CDR3 region has the DNA TGTGCCAGCTCCCTCTACTTTAACAATCCCGGTGGCTACACCTTC.

V gene TRBV11-2 combines with J gene TRBJ1-6; D might be TRBD1 (5 bases). Trimming stripped 6 bases from V and 9 bases from J, with 18 bases between. CDR3 length: 15 residues. Germline V gene data show CDR1 as SGHAT and CDR2 as FQNNGV. The CDR3 nucleotides are TGTGCCAGCAGACTAAGCAGGGAGAGGGGTTCACCCCTCCACTTT. Amino acids: CASRLSRERGSPLHF. Variable domain in full (rest from reference TRBV11-2 and TRBJ1-6): EAGVAQSPRYKIIEKRQSVAFWCNPISGHATLYWYQQILGQGPKLLIQFQNNGVVDDSQLPKDRFSAERLKGVDSTLKIQPAKLEDSAVYLCASRLSRERGSPLHFGNGTRLTVT.

The gene calls are TRBV5-6 and TRBJ2-1; possibly TRBD1 for D (5 bases). Trimming took 6 bases from V and 7 from J, leaving 17 bases between them. Germline V gene lookup returns CDR1 SGHDT and CDR2 YYEEEE. The CDR3 is 14 residues long. The CDR3 sequence is CASTWRQGRNEQFF. The DNA for the CDR3 is TGTGCCAGCACCTGGCGCCAGGGTAGGAATGAGCAGTTCTTC.

There are a few counts of this clone. The chain links TRBV11-2 to TRBJ2-2, with a possible D match to TRBD2 (6 bases). The length of the CDR3 is 15 residues. Germline CDR1 and CDR2: SGHAT and FQNNGV. V dropped 5 bases and J dropped 6 bases, with 16 bases sitting between them. CDR3 sequence reads: CASSPEDTGAGELFF. CDR3 coding DNA: TGTGCCAGCAGCCCAGAGGACACGGGAGCCGGGGAGCTGTTTTTT. Variable domain in full (rest from reference TRBV11-2 and TRBJ2-2): EAGVAQSPRYKIIEKRQSVAFWCNPISGHATLYWYQQILGQGPKLLIQFQNNGVVDDSQLPKDRFSAERLKGVDSTLKIQPAKLEDSAVYLCASSPEDTGAGELFFGEGSRLTVL.

V usage is TRBV30 and J usage is TRBJ1-2; D might be TRBD1 (5 bases). The V end was cut by 3 bases, the J end by 8 bases, with 22 bases between. Germline lookup yields CDR1 GTSNPN and CDR2 SVGIG (reference sequence). This CDR3 spans 15 amino acids. The CDR3 DNA is TGTGCCTGGAGGGACACGACAAAAGCGGGCGAAGGCTACACCTTC. Translating gives CAWRDTTKAGEGYTF.

This chain connects TRBV30 to TRBJ1-1, with D uncertain. The germline V and J ends were trimmed by 7 bases and 3 bases, with 15 bases remaining between them. The CDR3 has 13 amino acids. Germline V gene lookup returns CDR1 GTSNPN and CDR2 SVGIG (reference sequence). CDR3 nucleotide sequence: TGTGCCTCAACCATCGGCCCCTACACTGAAGCTTTCTTT. As protein: CASTIGPYTEAFF.

CDR3 residues: CASSVGWTGELFF. In DNA, the CDR3 is TGTGCCAGCAGCGTAGGCTGGACCGGGGAGCTGTTTTTT. The chain combines TRBV9 with TRBJ2-2; D is undetermined. The CDR3 is made up of 13 amino acids. Germline lookup yields CDR1 SGDLS and CDR2 YYNGEE. Deletions cut 0 bases from V and 5 bases from J, with 5 bases between.

This rearrangement joins TRBV5-1 to TRBJ2-7; TRBD1 matches 7 bases. V was clipped by 3 bases and J by 0 bases; unmatched bases: 3. Germline V gene lookup returns CDR1 SGHRS and CDR2 YFSETQ. The CDR3 has 14 residues. CDR3 region: CASSSTGISYEQYF. The CDR3 DNA sequence: TGCGCCAGCAGCTCGACAGGGATCTCCTACGAGCAGTACTTC.

This clone was counted a few times. The CDR3 region is CASSDGTLNSPLHF. CDR3 bases: TGTGCCAGCAGTGATGGGACCCTGAATTCACCCCTCCACTTT. The chain combines TRBV2 with TRBJ1-6, with D possibly TRBD1 on 5 matching bases. From germline, CDR1 is SNHLY and CDR2 FYNNEI. The V and J ends lost 3 bases and 7 bases respectively, with 10 bases between them. The length of the CDR3 is 14 residues.

This clone has a single count. The chain combines TRBV30 with TRBJ1-2; a weak D match, TRBD1 (6 bases). This CDR3 has 15 residues. The V end was cut by 5 bases, the J end by 4 bases, with 20 bases between. Per the germline V gene, CDR1 is GTSNPN and CDR2 is SVGIG (reference sequence). CDR3 coding DNA: TGTGCCTGGGGACGTTGGGTCACAGGGATCTATGGCTACACCTTC. As protein: CAWGRWVTGIYGYTF.

This chain joins TRBV5-4 and TRBJ2-1; 9 bases line up with TRBD2. CDR1 and CDR2 (germline): SGHNT, YYREEE (reference sequence). The V segment lost 0 bases and the J segment 6 bases; nucleotides outside the gene matches: 4. The CDR3 is made up of 15 amino acids. The CDR3 DNA follows: TGTGCCAGCAGCTTGGGCCTAGCGGGGAGCAATGAGCAGTTCTTC. This codes for CASSLGLAGSNEQFF.

The CDR3 coding sequence is TGTGCCAGCAGCCAAGGATACGGCTACTCTGGCTACACCTTC. Translating gives CASSQGYGYSGYTF. The chain carries TRBV5-4 and TRBJ1-2; D unclear. The CDR3 is 14 residues long. Germline V gives CDR1 SGHNT, CDR2 YYREEE (reference sequence). Deletions cut 4 bases from V and 7 bases from J, with 17 bases between.

This clone was seen only a few times. In nucleotides, the CDR3 is TGTGCCAGTATGCGAGGGCTGGACACCGGGGAGCTGTTTTTT. As protein: CASMRGLDTGELFF. The V call is TRBV19, the J call TRBJ2-2; weak D call: TRBD2 (5 bases). Germline loops: CDR1 LNHDA, CDR2 SQIVND (reference sequence). This CDR3 is built from 14 residues. V lost 7 bases to trimming and J lost 3 bases, with 12 bases between them.

This clone was seen a handful of times. The chain couples TRBV2 to TRBJ1-2, with D hard to call. The V gene lost 7 bases and the J gene lost 4 bases, with 13 bases spanning the gap. The CDR3 is made up of 13 amino acids. Germline-derived CDR1 and CDR2 are SNHLY and FYNNEI. The CDR3 bases are TGTGCCAGCAAGTTACTCGAGGGCTATGGCTACACCTTC. This codes for CASKLLEGYGYTF.

This chain links TRBV27 with TRBJ2-7; D is perhaps TRBD1 or TRBD2 (6 bases each). Germline loops: CDR1 MNHEY, CDR2 SMNVEV (reference sequence). The CDR3 covers 13 residues. Trimming removed 10 bases at V and 5 bases at J, with 18 bases between. CDR3 region: CATRGWGADEQYF. DNA for the CDR3: TGTGCCACTAGGGGGTGGGGGGCCGACGAGCAGTACTTC.